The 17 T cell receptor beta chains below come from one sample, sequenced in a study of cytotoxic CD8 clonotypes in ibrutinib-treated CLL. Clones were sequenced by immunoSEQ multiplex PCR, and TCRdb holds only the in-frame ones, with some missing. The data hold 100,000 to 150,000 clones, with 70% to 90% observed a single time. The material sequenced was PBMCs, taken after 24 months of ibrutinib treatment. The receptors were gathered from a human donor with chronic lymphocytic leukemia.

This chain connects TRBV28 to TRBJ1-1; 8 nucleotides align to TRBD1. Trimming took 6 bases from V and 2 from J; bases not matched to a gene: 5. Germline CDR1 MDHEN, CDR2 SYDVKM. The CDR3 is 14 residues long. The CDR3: CASRYRGFNTEAFF. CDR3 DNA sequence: TGTGCCAGCAGGTACAGGGGGTTTAACACTGAAGCTTTCTTT.

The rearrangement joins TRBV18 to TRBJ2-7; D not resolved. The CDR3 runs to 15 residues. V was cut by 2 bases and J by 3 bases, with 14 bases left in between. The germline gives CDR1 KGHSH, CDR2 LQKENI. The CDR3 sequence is CASSPDSESLYEQYF. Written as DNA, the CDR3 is TGTGCCAGCTCACCAGACTCCGAGTCTCTCTACGAGCAGTACTTC.

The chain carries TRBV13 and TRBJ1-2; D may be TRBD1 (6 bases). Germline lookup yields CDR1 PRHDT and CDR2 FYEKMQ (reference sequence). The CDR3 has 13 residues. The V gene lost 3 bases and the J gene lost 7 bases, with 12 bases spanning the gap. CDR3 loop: CASSLGGVAGYTF. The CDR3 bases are TGTGCCAGCAGCTTGGGGGGCGTAGCTGGCTACACCTTC. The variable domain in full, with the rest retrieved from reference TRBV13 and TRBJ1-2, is AAGVIQSPRHLIKEKRETATLKCYPIPRHDTVYWYQQGPGQDPQFLISFYEKMQSDKGSIPDRFSAQQFSDYHSELNMSSLELGDSALYFCASSLGGVAGYTFGSGTRLTVV.

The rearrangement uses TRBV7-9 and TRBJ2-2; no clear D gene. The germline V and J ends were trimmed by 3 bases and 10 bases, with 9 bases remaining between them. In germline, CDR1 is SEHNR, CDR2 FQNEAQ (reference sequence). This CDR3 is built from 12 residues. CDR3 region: CASSFVVLELFF. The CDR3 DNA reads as TGTGCCAGCAGCTTCGTCGTCTTGGAGCTGTTTTTT.

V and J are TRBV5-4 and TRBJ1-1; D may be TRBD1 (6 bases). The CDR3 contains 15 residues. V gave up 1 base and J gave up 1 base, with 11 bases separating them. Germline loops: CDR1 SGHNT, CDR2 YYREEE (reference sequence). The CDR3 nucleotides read TGTGCCAGCAGCTTGTTAGGACAGAGGAACACTGAAGCTTTCTTT. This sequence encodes CASSLLGQRNTEAFF.

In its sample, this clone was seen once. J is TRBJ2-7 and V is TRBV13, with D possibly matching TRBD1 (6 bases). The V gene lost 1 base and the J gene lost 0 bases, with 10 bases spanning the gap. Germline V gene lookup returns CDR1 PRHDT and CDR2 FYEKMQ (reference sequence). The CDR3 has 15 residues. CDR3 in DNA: TGTGCCAGCAGCTTAGTAGGGGGAAGCTCCTACGAGCAGTACTTC. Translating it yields CASSLVGGSSYEQYF.

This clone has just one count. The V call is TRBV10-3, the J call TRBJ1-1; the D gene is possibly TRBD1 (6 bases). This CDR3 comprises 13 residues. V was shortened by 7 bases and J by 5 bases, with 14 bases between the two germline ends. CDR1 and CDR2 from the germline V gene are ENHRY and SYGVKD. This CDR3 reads CAITPGDRTEAFF. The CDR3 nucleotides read TGTGCCATCACCCCAGGGGATAGGACTGAAGCTTTCTTT.

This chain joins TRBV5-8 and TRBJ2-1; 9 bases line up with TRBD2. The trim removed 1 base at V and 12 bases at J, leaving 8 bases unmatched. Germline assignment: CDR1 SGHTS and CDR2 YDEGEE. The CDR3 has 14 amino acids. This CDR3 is CASSLRLAGLPQFF. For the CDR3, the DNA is TGTGCCAGCAGCTTGAGGCTAGCGGGGTTACCGCAGTTCTTC.

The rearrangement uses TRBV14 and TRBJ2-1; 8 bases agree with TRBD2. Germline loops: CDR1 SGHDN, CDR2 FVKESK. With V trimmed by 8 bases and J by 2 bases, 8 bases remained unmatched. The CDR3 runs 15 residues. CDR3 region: CASSGLAGAYNEQFF. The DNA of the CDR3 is TGTGCCAGCTCGGGGCTAGCGGGCGCCTACAATGAGCAGTTCTTC.

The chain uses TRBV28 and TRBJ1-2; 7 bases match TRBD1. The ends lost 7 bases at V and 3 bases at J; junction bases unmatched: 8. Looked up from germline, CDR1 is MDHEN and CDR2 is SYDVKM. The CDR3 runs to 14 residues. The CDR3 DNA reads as TGTGCCAGCATCTCGACAGGGAAGTACTATGGCTACACCTTC. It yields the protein CASISTGKYYGYTF.

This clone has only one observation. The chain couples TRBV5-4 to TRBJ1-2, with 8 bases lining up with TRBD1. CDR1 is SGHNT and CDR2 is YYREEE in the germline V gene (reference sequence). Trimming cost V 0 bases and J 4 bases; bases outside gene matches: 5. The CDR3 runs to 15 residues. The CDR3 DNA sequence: TGTGCCAGCAGCTTGGCACAGGGGGGAGGCTATGGCTACACCTTC. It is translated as CASSLAQGGGYGYTF.

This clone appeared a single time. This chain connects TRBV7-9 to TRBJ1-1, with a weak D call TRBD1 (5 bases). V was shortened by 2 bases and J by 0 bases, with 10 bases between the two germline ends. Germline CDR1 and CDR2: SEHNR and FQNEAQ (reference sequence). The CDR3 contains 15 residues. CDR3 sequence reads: CASSLRDGLNTEAFF. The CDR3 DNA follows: TGTGCCAGCAGCTTAAGGGACGGACTGAACACTGAAGCTTTCTTT.

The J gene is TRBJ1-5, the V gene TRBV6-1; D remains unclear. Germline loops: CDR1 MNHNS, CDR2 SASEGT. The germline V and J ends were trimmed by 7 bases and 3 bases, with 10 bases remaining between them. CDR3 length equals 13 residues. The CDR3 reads CASNRVYNQPQHF. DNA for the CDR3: TGTGCCAGCAACCGGGTCTACAATCAGCCCCAGCATTTT.

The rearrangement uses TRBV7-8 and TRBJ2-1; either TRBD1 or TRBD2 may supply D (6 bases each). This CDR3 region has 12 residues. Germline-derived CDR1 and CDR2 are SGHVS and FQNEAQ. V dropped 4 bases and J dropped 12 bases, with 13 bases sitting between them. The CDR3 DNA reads TGTGCCAGCAGCTGGGGGGCCCAGAGGCAGTTCTTC. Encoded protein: CASSWGAQRQFF.

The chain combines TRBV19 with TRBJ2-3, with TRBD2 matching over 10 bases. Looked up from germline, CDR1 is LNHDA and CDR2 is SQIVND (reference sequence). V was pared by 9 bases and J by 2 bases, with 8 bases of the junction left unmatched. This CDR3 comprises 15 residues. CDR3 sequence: CASRRTSGNTDTQYF. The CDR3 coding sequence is TGTGCCAGCCGGAGGACTAGCGGCAACACAGATACGCAGTATTTT.

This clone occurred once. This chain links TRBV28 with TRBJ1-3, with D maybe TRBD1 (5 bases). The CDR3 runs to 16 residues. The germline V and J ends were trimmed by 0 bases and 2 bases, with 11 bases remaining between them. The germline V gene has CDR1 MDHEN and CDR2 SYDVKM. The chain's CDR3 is CASSLWAGSAGNTIYF. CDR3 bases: TGTGCCAGCAGTTTATGGGCAGGGTCAGCTGGAAACACCATATATTTT.

The CDR3 region is CASSLRDTGGTQYF. The CDR3 nucleotides are TGTGCCAGCAGCCTCCGGGACACCGGTGGGACCCAGTACTTC. V and J are TRBV14 and TRBJ2-5; TRBD1 might be the D (6 bases). The CDR3 contains 14 residues. CDR1 is SGHDN, CDR2 FVKESK, per germline. V was clipped by 4 bases and J by 7 bases, with 16 bases between them.